This paragraph reports one T cell receptor beta chain. The source of the sample is a study of shared clonotypes between healthy human individuals. The germline V gene has CDR1 KGHSH and CDR2 LQKENI. Trimming took 1 base from V and 4 from J, leaving 10 bases between them. The CDR3 is 14 amino acids. Measured with immunoSEQ multiplex PCR; TCRdb has only the in-frame clones, and not every one. The data show about 2 million clones, 85% to 95% seen once. The chain employs TRBV18 and TRBJ1-1; D call uncertain. The clonotype originates from a man aged 18-30 years in good health. The sequencing input was naive CD4+ T cells sorted from blood. Indicated subset: CD45RA+ positively selected. This CDR3 is CASSPLLGFTEAFF. The CDR3 bases are TGTGCCAGCTCACCACTTCTGGGGTTCACTGAAGCTTTCTTT.